This T cell receptor beta chain was captured by sequencing in a study of radiotherapy plus CTLA-4 blockade in lung cancer. Profiling relied on immunoSEQ multiplex PCR, and the TCRdb table lists in-frame clones only, not all of them. The repertoire has roughly 120,000 clones, 75% to 80% of them found once; the top ten carry approximately 4.7%. The TCR originated in a human donor with non-small cell lung cancer who had a partial response to radiotherapy plus ipilimumab. The specimen comprised peripheral blood, sampled from a patient treated with radiotherapy plus ipilimumab.

CDR3 amino acids: CASSYSRGNYGYTF. As DNA, the CDR3 is TGTGCCAGCAGTTACTCGAGGGGGAACTATGGCTACACCTTC. The chain links TRBV6-6 to TRBJ1-2; a possible D gene is TRBD1 (6 bases). Trimming took 0 bases from V and 2 from J, leaving 7 bases between them. Germline V gene sequence: CDR1 MNHNY, CDR2 SVGAGI (reference sequence). CDR3 length equals 14 residues.